This TCR beta chain emerged from a study of T-cell reconstitution after alpha-beta-depleted transplantation in children. CDR1 and CDR2 (germline): SGDLS, YYNGEE. This CDR3 region has 13 residues. Trimming took off 3 bases at V and 6 bases at J, with 9 bases between the two ends. This clonotype came up many times. The TCRbeta library was prepared with unique molecular identifiers. TCRdb called the PCR reads again in MiXCR, with one record for every CDR3 protein. Here the sample spans around 190,000 distinct CDR3 sequences, 6.6% being singletons. The sequencing used PBMCs, collected before TCRalphabeta/CD19-depleted stem cell transplant. V gene TRBV9 combines with J gene TRBJ2-2, with a weak D call TRBD2 (6 bases). The receptor was derived from a boy aged 2 to 9 with acute lymphoblastic leukemia, due to receive a stem cell transplant. CDR3 in amino acids: CASSARGSGELFF. In nucleotides, the CDR3 is TGTGCCAGCAGCGCACGGGGGTCCGGGGAGCTGTTTTTT.